Below, 27 T cell receptor beta chains from the same sample are listed, as sequenced in a study of Ad26.COV2.S vaccination and SARS-CoV-2 variants. Treatment meaning: some 20 received Ad26.COV2.S at low or high dose, single or two shots; 5 received placebo; per-sample allocation not given. The study sampled participants on day 63 after the first vaccine or placebo injection. The data were produced by immunoSEQ multiplex PCR, yet TCRdb's version contains in-frame clones alone and is incomplete. The table lists more than 300,000 clones, approximately 80% of them singletons. This specimen was peripheral blood, taken in a trial of Ad26.COV2.S vaccine versus placebo. Receptor source: a person between 18 and 60 years old who received the Ad26.COV2.S COVID-19 vaccine or a placebo.

The V and J genes are TRBV5-4 and TRBJ2-3; D might be TRBD2 (7 bases). Trimming pared 4 bases from V and 0 bases from J, leaving 12 bases between. Looked up from germline, CDR1 is SGHNT and CDR2 is YYREEE (reference sequence). The CDR3 spans 15 residues. The CDR3 region is CASSRGAGSTDTQYF. Written as DNA, the CDR3 is TGTGCCAGCAGCCGGGGGGCAGGAAGCACAGATACGCAGTATTTT.

The rearrangement joins TRBV28 to TRBJ1-2; tentatively, D is TRBD1 (6 bases). The CDR3 spans 13 residues. Germline loops: CDR1 MDHEN, CDR2 SYDVKM. Trimming shortened V by 11 bases and J by 8 bases, and 21 bases separated the two germline ends. The CDR3 region is CAVGPGVGRGYTF. For the CDR3, the DNA is TGTGCCGTCGGGCCAGGGGTCGGGCGGGGCTACACCTTC.

The rearrangement links TRBV4-2 to TRBJ2-3; D possibly corresponds to TRBD2 (6 bases). Per the germline V gene, CDR1 is LGHNA and CDR2 is YNFKEQ. V lost 3 bases and J 2 bases, leaving 9 bases between the germline ends. The CDR3 consists of 14 residues. This CDR3 is CASSQGGATDTQYF. The CDR3 coding sequence is TGTGCCAGCAGCCAGGGCGGGGCCACAGATACGCAGTATTTT.

For the CDR3, the DNA is TGTGCCAGCAGTGAAAGAATTCGGCAGGCCTCGGGCGAGCAGTACTTC. Protein: CASSERIRQASGEQYF. This sequence joins TRBV6-1 and TRBJ2-7; D is uncertain. CDR1 is MNHNS, CDR2 SASEGT, per germline. The CDR3 spans 16 residues. V shed 2 bases and J shed 6 bases, with 20 bases lying between them.

DNA for the CDR3: TGTGCCAGCAGTGATCTAGGGTTACAAGAGACCCAGTACTTC. Translation: CASSDLGLQETQYF. The chain is built from TRBV6-1 and TRBJ2-5; D unclear. This CDR3 contains 14 residues. The germline V gene encodes CDR1 MNHNS and CDR2 SASEGT. The V end lost 3 bases, the J end lost 2 bases, and 10 bases lay between the germline ends.

This sequence joins TRBV28 and TRBJ2-1, with D perhaps TRBD1 (7 bases). Germline loops: CDR1 MDHEN, CDR2 SYDVKM. The CDR3 spans 15 residues. Trimming shortened V by 3 bases and J by 7 bases, and 16 bases separated the two germline ends. The CDR3 nucleotides read TGTGCCAGCAGTTTTGGGGGTCAGGGGGGTAATGAGCAGTTCTTC. This gives the protein CASSFGGQGGNEQFF.

J is TRBJ1-1 and V is TRBV28; 7 bases agree with TRBD1. Germline assignment: CDR1 MDHEN and CDR2 SYDVKM. The V segment lost 6 bases and the J segment 6 bases; nucleotides outside the gene matches: 10. The CDR3 covers 14 residues. CDR3 nucleotide sequence: TGTGCCAGCAGCGCCGACAGGGCGGCCCCTGAAGCTTTCTTT. The encoded protein is CASSADRAAPEAFF.

The chain recombines TRBV5-1 with TRBJ2-5; 9 nucleotides align to TRBD1. This CDR3 has 15 amino acids. Per the germline V gene, CDR1 is SGHRS and CDR2 is YFSETQ. V shed 4 bases, J shed 5 bases, and the junction held 9 bases outside the gene matches. CDR3 sequence (DNA): TGCGCCAGCAGCGAATTACAGGGGGCGGGTGAGACCCAGTACTTC. As protein: CASSELQGAGETQYF. Complete variable domain (other parts from reference TRBV5-1 and TRBJ2-5): KAGVTQTPRYLIKTRGQQVTLSCSPISGHRSVSWYQQTPGQGLQFLFEYFSETQRNKGNFPGRFSGRQFSNSRSEMNVSTLELGDSALYLCASSELQGAGETQYFGPGTRLLVL.

V and J are TRBV2 and TRBJ1-1; unclear D gene. Germline V gives CDR1 SNHLY, CDR2 FYNNEI. The CDR3 runs 13 residues. Trimming took 5 bases from V and 7 from J, leaving 14 bases between them. CDR3 DNA: TGTGCCAGCAGTACATCAAGAGGTGGTGAAGCTTTCTTT. This codes for CASSTSRGGEAFF.

The CDR3, as DNA: TGCGCCAGCTGCCCCGGGACAGGGGGTAATGAGCAGTTCTTC. This codes for CASCPGTGGNEQFF. The chain carries TRBV5-1 and TRBJ2-1; 11 bases map to TRBD1. Germline V CDR1 and CDR2: SGHRS, YFSETQ. The CDR3 has 14 residues. J was trimmed by 7 bases and V by 7 bases; bases with no gene match: 7.

Only one count was recorded for this clone. The V gene is TRBV28, the J gene TRBJ1-6; no reliable D call. The germline V gene encodes CDR1 MDHEN and CDR2 SYDVKM. Trimming pared 7 bases from V and 11 bases from J, leaving 18 bases between. The CDR3 spans 14 residues. In nucleotides, the CDR3 is TGTGCCAGCACCCCCGAGCTCAAAGGGACACCCCTCCACTTT. It codes for CASTPELKGTPLHF.

This clone was seen only once. The V gene is TRBV5-4, the J gene TRBJ2-7, with D possibly TRBD1 on 5 matching bases. The CDR3 length is 13 residues. Per the germline V gene, CDR1 is SGHNT and CDR2 is YYREEE (reference sequence). V was shortened by 1 base and J by 3 bases, with 8 bases between the two germline ends. CDR3 in DNA: TGTGCCAGCAGCTTGTTTCAGGGCTACGAGCAGTACTTC. As protein: CASSLFQGYEQYF.

This clone was recorded a few times. V is TRBV6-4 and J is TRBJ1-1; TRBD1 aligns across 8 bases. Germline V gives CDR1 MRHNA, CDR2 SNTAGT. V lost 7 bases and J lost 2; bases outside the gene matches: 6. This CDR3 comprises 14 residues. The DNA of the CDR3 is TGTGCCAGCAAGAGTGGACAGGGAAACACTGAAGCTTTCTTT. Translated: CASKSGQGNTEAFF.

This clone was seen only once. This rearrangement joins TRBV18 to TRBJ2-2; D unresolved. The CDR3 contains 12 residues. The V gene's germline CDR1 is KGHSH and CDR2 LQKENI. Between the trimmed V and J ends, which lost 5 bases and 3 bases, there was a span of 4 bases. This chain's CDR3 is CASSSYTGELFF. CDR3 coding DNA: TGTGCCAGCTCATCTTACACCGGGGAGCTGTTTTTT.

The table lists this clone with a count of one. The V call is TRBV9, the J call TRBJ2-3; perhaps TRBD2 as D (6 bases). This CDR3 comprises 16 residues. Trimming removed 4 bases from V and 3 bases from J, with 18 bases in between. The germline CDR1 and CDR2 sequences are SGDLS and YYNGEE. CDR3 DNA sequence: TGTGCCAGCAGCCCACAGACGGGACTTGGGACAGATACGCAGTATTTT. This gives the protein CASSPQTGLGTDTQYF.

This clone was observed a few times. This chain uses TRBV2 with TRBJ1-5, with a possible D match to TRBD1 (6 bases). The CDR3 has 13 residues. Germline V gene sequence: CDR1 SNHLY, CDR2 FYNNEI. Trimming stripped 0 bases from V and 11 bases from J, with 11 bases between. CDR3 sequence reads: CASSEARTASQHF. The CDR3 nucleotides are TGTGCCAGCAGTGAAGCGAGGACAGCTTCCCAGCATTTT.

The V gene is TRBV5-1, the J gene TRBJ1-1; 8 positions agree with TRBD1. Trimming cost V 4 bases and J 0 bases; bases outside gene matches: 5. The germline CDR1 and CDR2 sequences are SGHRS and YFSETQ. This CDR3 region has 15 residues. The CDR3 here is CASSPDRGMNTEAFF. The CDR3 DNA reads as TGCGCCAGCAGCCCTGACAGGGGAATGAACACTGAAGCTTTCTTT.

Here the CDR3 reads CASSQDQGGATDTQYF. The CDR3 nucleotides read TGCGCCAGCAGCCAAGATCAAGGGGGGGCGACAGATACGCAGTATTTT. This chain uses TRBV4-1 with TRBJ2-3, with D maybe TRBD2 (7 bases). V gave up 0 bases and J gave up 3 bases, with 13 bases separating them. The germline V gene encodes CDR1 MGHRA and CDR2 YSYEKL. The CDR3 contains 16 residues.

This clone was detected only a few times. The genes are TRBV2 and TRBJ2-2; no firm D call. Per the germline V gene, CDR1 is SNHLY and CDR2 is FYNNEI. The CDR3 totals 13 residues. The V gene lost 6 bases and the J gene lost 6 bases, with 11 bases spanning the gap. The CDR3, as DNA: TGTGCCAGCAGCCAGGTTACGTCCGGGGAGCTGTTTTTT. This encodes CASSQVTSGELFF.

The V call is TRBV5-1, the J call TRBJ2-2; no clear D gene. Germline V gives CDR1 SGHRS, CDR2 YFSETQ. CDR3 length equals 14 residues. V was trimmed by 1 base and J by 2 bases, leaving 6 bases between them. The DNA for the CDR3 is TGCGCCAGCAGCTTGCGACAAAACACCGGGGAGCTGTTTTTT. Translation: CASSLRQNTGELFF.

J is TRBJ1-5 and V is TRBV7-8, with D possibly matching TRBD1 (5 bases). The CDR3 is 12 amino acids. V was cut by 6 bases and J by 7 bases, with 10 bases left in between. Germline CDR1 SGHVS, CDR2 FQNEAQ. CDR3: CASSQWDQPQHF. CDR3 bases: TGTGCCAGCAGTCAATGGGACCAGCCCCAGCATTTT.

Remarks on this clone: At one end the junction does not follow the germline gene, possibly because of a read error. This chain links TRBV5-4 with TRBJ2-1; no clear D gene. From germline, CDR1 is SGHNT and CDR2 YYREEE (reference sequence). The CDR3 runs 16 residues. CDR3 in amino acids: CASSLGGIGLINGQFF. CDR3 nucleotides: TGTGCCAGCAGCTTGGGTGGTATAGGGCTTATCAATGGGCAGTTCTTC.

The V and J genes are TRBV3-1 (or the pseudogene TRBV3-2) and TRBJ2-6, with D possibly called TRBD1 or TRBD2 (5 bases each). CDR1 and CDR2 (germline): LGHDT, YNNKEL (reference sequence). The V and J ends lost 8 bases and 4 bases respectively, with 21 bases between them. The CDR3 covers 17 residues. The CDR3 DNA sequence: TGTGCCAGCGGCACGCCCGGGACCGCTCCCGGGGCCAACGTCCTGACTTTC. Amino acid sequence: CASGTPGTAPGANVLTF.

The chain joins TRBV5-6 to TRBJ1-6, with unresolved D. The CDR3 covers 14 residues. V lost 5 bases, J lost 1 base, and 7 bases lay in between. Germline V gene sequence: CDR1 SGHDT, CDR2 YYEEEE. The CDR3 reads CASRRQSYNSPLHF. For the CDR3, the DNA is TGTGCCAGCAGGAGGCAGTCCTATAATTCACCCCTCCACTTT.

The V call is TRBV11-2, the J call TRBJ2-2, with 7 positions matching TRBD1. Germline CDR1 reads SGHAT; CDR2 reads FQNNGV. The V segment lost 5 bases and the J segment 4 bases; nucleotides outside the gene matches: 4. This CDR3 is 14 amino acids long. The CDR3 sequence: CASSPWDSTGELFF. The DNA of the CDR3 is TGTGCCAGCAGCCCTTGGGACAGCACCGGGGAGCTGTTTTTT.

V and J are TRBV5-4 and TRBJ1-1; no firm D call. The CDR3 is 14 amino acids. V lost 4 bases to trimming and J lost 0 bases, with 10 bases between them. Germline lookup yields CDR1 SGHNT and CDR2 YYREEE (reference sequence). The CDR3 region has the DNA TGTGCCAGCAGCACCGAACCACTGAACACTGAAGCTTTCTTT. Its protein is CASSTEPLNTEAFF. Using reference TRBV5-4 and TRBJ1-1 for the parts outside the CDR3, the full variable domain is ETGVTQSPTHLIKTRGQQVTLRCSSQSGHNTVSWYQQALGQGPQFIFQYYREEENGRGNFPPRFSGLQFPNYSSELNVNALELDDSALYLCASSTEPLNTEAFFGQGTRLTVV.

This clone was observed a single time. This sequence joins TRBV7-6 and TRBJ2-5; possibly TRBD1 for D (6 bases). The CDR3 covers 15 residues. Trimming removed 1 base from V and 5 bases from J, with 14 bases in between. CDR1 and CDR2 from the germline V gene are SGHVS and FNYEAQ. The CDR3 loop reads CASSLVAGAGETQYF. The CDR3 DNA follows: TGTGCCAGCAGCTTAGTCGCAGGGGCAGGGGAGACCCAGTACTTC.